This T cell receptor beta chain was sequenced in a study of cytomegalovirus exposure and HLA in healthy donors. The CDR3 contains 14 residues. CDR1 MNHNS and CDR2 SASEGT come from the germline V gene. Trimming left V 2 bases short and J 3 bases short, with 9 bases between. Notes on the study in general: Three of the chains that were CMV-associated were confirmed in vitro to be specific for CMV antigens. According to a subsequent analysis, TCR clusters from the first cohort were inclined to appear together in the 120 validation repertoires. The study put under 200 TCR beta chains on its list as cytomegalovirus-associated.

As regards this clone: Its antigen is undetermined.

Sequenced by immunoSEQ multiplex PCR; TCRdb stores in-frame clones only, minus some. The sample carries 130,000 or so clones, 75% to 90% recorded once. The sample taken for sequencing was PBMCs. This TCR came from a woman in her thirties in good health and CMV-seropositive. V gene TRBV6-1 combines with J gene TRBJ2-3; D is unclear. The CDR3 spells CASSELVLTDTQYF. The CDR3 nucleotides read TGTGCCAGCAGTGAATTGGTACTGACAGATACGCAGTATTTT.